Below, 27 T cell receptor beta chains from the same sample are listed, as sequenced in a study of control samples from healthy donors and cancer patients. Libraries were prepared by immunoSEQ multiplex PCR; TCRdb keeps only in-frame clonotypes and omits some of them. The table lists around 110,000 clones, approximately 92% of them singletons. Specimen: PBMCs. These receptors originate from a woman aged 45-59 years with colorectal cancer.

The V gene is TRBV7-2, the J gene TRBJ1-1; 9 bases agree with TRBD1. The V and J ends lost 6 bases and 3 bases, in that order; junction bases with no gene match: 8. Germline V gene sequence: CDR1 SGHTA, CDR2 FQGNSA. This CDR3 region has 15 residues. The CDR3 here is CASRPTQGAHTEAFF. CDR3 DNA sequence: TGTGCCAGCAGGCCCACACAGGGGGCGCACACTGAAGCTTTCTTT.

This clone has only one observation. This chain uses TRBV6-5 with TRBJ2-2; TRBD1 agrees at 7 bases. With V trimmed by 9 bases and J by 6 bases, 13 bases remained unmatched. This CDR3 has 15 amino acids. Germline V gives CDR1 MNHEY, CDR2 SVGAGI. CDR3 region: CASYRGVMDAGELFF. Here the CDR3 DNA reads TGTGCCAGTTACAGGGGTGTAATGGATGCCGGGGAGCTGTTTTTT.

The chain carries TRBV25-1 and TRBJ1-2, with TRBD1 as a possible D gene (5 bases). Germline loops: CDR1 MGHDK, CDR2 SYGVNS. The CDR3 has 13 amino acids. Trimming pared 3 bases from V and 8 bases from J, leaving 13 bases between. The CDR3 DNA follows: TGTGCCAGCAGTGACTCGACAGTCAGAGGCTACACCTTC. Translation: CASSDSTVRGYTF.

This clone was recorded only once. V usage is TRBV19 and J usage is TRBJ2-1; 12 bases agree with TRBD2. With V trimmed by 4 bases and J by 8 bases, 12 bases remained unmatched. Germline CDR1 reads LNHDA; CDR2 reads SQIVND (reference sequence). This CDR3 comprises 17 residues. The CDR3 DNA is TGTGCCAGTAGTACCCCGGGACTAGCGGGCCTACTACATGAGCAGTTCTTC. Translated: CASSTPGLAGLLHEQFF.

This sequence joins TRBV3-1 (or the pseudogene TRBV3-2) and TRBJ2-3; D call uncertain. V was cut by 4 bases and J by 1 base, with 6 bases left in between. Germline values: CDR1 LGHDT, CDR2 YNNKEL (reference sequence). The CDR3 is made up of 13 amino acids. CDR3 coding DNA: TGTGCCAGCAGCCCCCCGGGCACAGATACGCAGTATTTT. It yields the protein CASSPPGTDTQYF.

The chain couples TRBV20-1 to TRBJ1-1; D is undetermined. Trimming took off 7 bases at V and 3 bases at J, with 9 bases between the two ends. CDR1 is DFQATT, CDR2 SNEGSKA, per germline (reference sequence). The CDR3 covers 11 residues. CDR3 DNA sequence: TGCAGTGGCCGGGAGGACACTGAAGCTTTCTTT. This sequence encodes CSGREDTEAFF.

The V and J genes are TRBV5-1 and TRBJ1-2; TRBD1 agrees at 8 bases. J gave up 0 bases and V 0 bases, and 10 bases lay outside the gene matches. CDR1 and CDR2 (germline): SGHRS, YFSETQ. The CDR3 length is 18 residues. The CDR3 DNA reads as TGCGCCAGCAGCTTGGCCGGTATTACAGGGGGAGCTAACTATGGCTACACCTTC. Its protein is CASSLAGITGGANYGYTF.

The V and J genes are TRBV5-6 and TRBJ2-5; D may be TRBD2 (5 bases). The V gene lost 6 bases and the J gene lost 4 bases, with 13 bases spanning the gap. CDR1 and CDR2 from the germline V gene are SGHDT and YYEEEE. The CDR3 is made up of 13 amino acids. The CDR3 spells CASILRGRETQYF. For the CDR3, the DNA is TGTGCCAGCATCCTCCGAGGGAGAGAGACCCAGTACTTC.

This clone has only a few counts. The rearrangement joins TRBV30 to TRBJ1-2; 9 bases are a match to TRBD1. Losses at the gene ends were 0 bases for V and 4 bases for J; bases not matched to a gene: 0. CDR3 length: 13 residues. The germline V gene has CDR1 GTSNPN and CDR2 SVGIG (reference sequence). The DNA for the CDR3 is TGTGCCTGGAGTGTACAGGGGGCCTATGGCTACACCTTC. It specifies CAWSVQGAYGYTF.

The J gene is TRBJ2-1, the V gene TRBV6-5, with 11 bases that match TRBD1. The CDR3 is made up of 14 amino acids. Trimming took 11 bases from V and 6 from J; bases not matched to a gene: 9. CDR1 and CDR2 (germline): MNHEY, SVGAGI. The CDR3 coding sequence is TGTGCCTCCCGGGGGGACAGGGGGATCAATGAGCAGTTCTTC. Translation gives CASRGDRGINEQFF.

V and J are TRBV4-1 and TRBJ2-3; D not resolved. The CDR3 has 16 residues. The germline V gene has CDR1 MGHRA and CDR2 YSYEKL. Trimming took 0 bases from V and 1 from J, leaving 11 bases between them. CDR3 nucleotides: TGCGCCAGCAGCCAAGACTCGTTAATGGGCACAGATACGCAGTATTTT. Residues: CASSQDSLMGTDTQYF.

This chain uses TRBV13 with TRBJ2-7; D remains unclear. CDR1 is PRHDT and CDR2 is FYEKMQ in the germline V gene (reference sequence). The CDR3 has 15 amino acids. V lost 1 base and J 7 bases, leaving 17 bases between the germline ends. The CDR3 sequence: CASSLAGTARREQYF. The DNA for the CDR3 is TGTGCCAGCAGCTTAGCTGGCACCGCCAGACGGGAGCAGTACTTC.

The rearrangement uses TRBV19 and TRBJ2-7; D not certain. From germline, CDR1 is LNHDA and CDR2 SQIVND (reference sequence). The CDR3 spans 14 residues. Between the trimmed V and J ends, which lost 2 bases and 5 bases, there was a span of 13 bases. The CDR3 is CASSIQVDSHEQYF. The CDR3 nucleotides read TGTGCCAGTAGTATACAGGTCGATTCCCACGAGCAGTACTTC.

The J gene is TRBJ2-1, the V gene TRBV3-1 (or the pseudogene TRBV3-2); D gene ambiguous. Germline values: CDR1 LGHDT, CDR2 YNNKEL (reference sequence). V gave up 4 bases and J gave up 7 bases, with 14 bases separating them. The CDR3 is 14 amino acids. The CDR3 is CASSPLRVGNEQFF. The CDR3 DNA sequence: TGTGCCAGCAGCCCCCTTCGGGTAGGGAATGAGCAGTTCTTC.

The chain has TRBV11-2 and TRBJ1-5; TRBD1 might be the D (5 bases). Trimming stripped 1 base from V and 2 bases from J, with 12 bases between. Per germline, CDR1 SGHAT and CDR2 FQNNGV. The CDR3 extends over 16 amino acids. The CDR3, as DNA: TGTGCCAGCAGCTTAGCTCGGGGGTATGGCAATCAGCCCCAGCATTTT. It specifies CASSLARGYGNQPQHF. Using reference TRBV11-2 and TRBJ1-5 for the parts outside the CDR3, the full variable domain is EAGVAQSPRYKIIEKRQSVAFWCNPISGHATLYWYQQILGQGPKLLIQFQNNGVVDDSQLPKDRFSAERLKGVDSTLKIQPAKLEDSAVYLCASSLARGYGNQPQHFGDGTRLSIL.

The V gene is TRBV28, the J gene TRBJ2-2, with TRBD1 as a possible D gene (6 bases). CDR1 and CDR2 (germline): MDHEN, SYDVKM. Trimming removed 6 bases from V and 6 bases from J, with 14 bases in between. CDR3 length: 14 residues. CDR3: CASRSSTGPGELFF. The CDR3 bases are TGTGCCAGCAGATCCTCAACAGGGCCCGGGGAGCTGTTTTTT.

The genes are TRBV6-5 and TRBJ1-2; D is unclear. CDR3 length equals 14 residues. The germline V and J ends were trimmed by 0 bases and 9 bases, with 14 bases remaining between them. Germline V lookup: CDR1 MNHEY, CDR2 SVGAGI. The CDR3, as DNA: TGTGCCAGCAGTTACTCGGTAGAAAGGTGGAGCTACACCTTC. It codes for CASSYSVERWSYTF.

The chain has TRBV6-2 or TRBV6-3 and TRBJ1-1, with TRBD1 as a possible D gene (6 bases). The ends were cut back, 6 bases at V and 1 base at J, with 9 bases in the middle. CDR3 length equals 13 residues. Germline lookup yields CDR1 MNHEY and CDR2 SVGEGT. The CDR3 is CASSVTGNTEAFF. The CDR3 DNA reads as TGTGCCAGCAGCGTGACAGGGAACACTGAAGCTTTCTTT.

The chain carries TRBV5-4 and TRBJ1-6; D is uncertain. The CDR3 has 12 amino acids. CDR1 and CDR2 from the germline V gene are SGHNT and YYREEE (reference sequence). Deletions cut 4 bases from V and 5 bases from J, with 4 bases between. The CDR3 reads CASSRDNSPLHF. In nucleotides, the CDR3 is TGTGCCAGCAGCCGCGATAATTCACCCCTCCACTTT.

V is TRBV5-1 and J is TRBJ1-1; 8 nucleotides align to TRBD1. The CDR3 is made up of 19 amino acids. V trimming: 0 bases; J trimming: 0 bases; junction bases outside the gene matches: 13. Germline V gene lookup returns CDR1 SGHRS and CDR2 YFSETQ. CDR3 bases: TGCGCCAGCAGCTTGGTCGTCGGGCGGACAGGGTTCATGAACACTGAAGCTTTCTTT. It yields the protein CASSLVVGRTGFMNTEAFF.

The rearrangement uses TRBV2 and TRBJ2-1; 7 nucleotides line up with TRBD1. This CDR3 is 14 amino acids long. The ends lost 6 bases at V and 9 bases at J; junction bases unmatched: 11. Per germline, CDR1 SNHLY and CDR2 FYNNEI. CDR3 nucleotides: TGTGCCAGCAGGATACAGGGGAGTTCGCCTGAGCAGTTCTTC. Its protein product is CASRIQGSSPEQFF.

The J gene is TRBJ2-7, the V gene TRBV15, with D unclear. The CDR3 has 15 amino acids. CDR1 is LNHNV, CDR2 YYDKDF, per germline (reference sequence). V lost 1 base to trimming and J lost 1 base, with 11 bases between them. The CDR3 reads CATSRVGDGSYEQYF. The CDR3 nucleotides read TGTGCCACCAGCAGAGTTGGCGATGGTTCCTACGAGCAGTACTTC.

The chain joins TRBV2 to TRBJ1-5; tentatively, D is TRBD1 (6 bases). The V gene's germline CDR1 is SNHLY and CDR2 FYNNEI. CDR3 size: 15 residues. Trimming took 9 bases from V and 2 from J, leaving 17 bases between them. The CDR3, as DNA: TGTGCCAGTTCCCGGGGGGCTCGGGGCAATCAGCCCCAGCATTTT. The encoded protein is CASSRGARGNQPQHF.

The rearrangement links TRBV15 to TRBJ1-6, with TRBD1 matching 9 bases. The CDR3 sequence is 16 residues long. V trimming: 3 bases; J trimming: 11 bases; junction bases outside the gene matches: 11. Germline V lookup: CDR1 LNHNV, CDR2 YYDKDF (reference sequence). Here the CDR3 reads CATSRSDRGSAAPLHF. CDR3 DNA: TGTGCCACCAGCAGGTCTGACAGGGGGAGCGCTGCACCCCTCCACTTT. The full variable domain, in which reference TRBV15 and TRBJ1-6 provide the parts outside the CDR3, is DAMVIQNPRYQVTQFGKPVTLSCSQTLNHNVMYWYQQKSSQAPKLLFHYYDKDFNNEADTPDNFQSRRPNTSFCFLDIRSPGLGDTAMYLCATSRSDRGSAAPLHFGNGTRLTVT.

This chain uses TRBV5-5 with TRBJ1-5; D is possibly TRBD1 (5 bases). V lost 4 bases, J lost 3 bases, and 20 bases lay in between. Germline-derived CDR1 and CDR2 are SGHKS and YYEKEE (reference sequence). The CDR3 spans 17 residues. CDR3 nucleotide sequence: TGTGCCAGCAGCCTCTCCACCGACCCAGGGATCAATCAGCCCCAGCATTTT. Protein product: CASSLSTDPGINQPQHF.

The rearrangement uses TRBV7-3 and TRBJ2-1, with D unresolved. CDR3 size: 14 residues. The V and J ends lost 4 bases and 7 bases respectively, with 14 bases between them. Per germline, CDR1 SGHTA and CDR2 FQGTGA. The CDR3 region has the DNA TGTGCCAGCAGCTCAGATAGGCTCGGGAATGAGCAGTTCTTC. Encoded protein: CASSSDRLGNEQFF.

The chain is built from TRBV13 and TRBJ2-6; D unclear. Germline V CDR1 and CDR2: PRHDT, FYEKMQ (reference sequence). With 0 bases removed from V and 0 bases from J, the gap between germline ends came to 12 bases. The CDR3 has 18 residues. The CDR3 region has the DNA TGTGCCAGCAGCTTAGGCGTCAGGATTATCTCTGGGGCCAACGTCCTGACTTTC. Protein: CASSLGVRIISGANVLTF.